Following are 2 T cell receptor beta chains from one sample sequenced in a study of monozygotic twins with inflammatory bowel disease. Following a re-call of the 5' RACE reads, TCRdb has one entry per CDR3 protein and lacks DNA. Its listing shows around 370,000 distinct CDR3 sequences. What was sequenced was blood. The receptors were sampled from a human donor with ulcerative colitis or Crohn's disease, or a healthy co-twin of an affected twin (not recorded which).

CDR3 protein: CASVGLYGTDTQYF. The J gene is TRBJ2-3, the V gene TRBV2; there is no DNA to check the TCRdb D call of TRBD2. There are 14 residues in the CDR3. Germline CDR1 and CDR2: SNHLY and FYNNEI.

V and J are TRBV7-9 and TRBJ1-4; TCRdb gives TRBD1 as the D gene, but with no DNA this cannot be confirmed. The CDR3 contains 16 residues. CDR1 is SEHNR and CDR2 is FQNEAQ in the germline V gene (reference sequence). CDR3 loop: CASSLYRQSTNEKLFF.